A selection of T cell receptor beta chains follows, all from one sample in a study of human T cells and chemical hapten exposure. TCRdb itself ran the RACE reads through MiXCR, one entry per CDR3 protein. The repertoire holds 95,000 or so distinct CDR3 sequences, with more than 9.5% as singletons. The sample in question was whole blood, obtained in connection with sensitization to the hapten diphenylcyclopropenone (DPC). These receptors were obtained from a middle-aged woman with alopecia areata. Some clones in this sample may be carry-over from other donors' samples. Both conserved end residues are part of each CDR3. A D gene is named only where the DNA matches it firmly. Not all rows give a size; the values are once, few, many and, for expanded clones, a class.

v_call,clone_size,j_call,d_call,cdr3_nt,cdr3_aa
TRBV7-8,many,TRBJ1-5,TRBD1,TGTGCCAGCAGCTTAGCGGGACAGGCCAATCAGCCCCAGCATTTT,CASSLAGQANQPQHF
TRBV6-4,few,TRBJ2-1,NA,TGTGCCAGCAGTCCGCACGGGGCCTCAGGCAATGAGCAGTTCTTC,CASSPHGASGNEQFF
TRBV28,NA,TRBJ2-5,NA,TGTGCCAGCAGTCTCTTTACGGGGCAGGGCAGAGAGACCCAGTACTTC,CASSLFTGQGRETQYF
TRBV6-2/TRBV6-3,many,TRBJ2-1,NA,TGTGCCAGCAGTTACACCCCTTCCGGGACCGCATACAATGAGCAGTTCTTC,CASSYTPSGTAYNEQFF
TRBV2,many,TRBJ2-3,TRBD1,TGTGCCGGAAAGGACAGGATGGGATTGGGAGATACGCAGTATTTT,CAGKDRMGLGDTQYF
TRBV7-2,many,TRBJ2-1,NA,TGTGCCAGCAGCTCCCGACCACTTCTAGCGCGTGGGGAAGACAATGAGCAGTTCTTC,CASSSRPLLARGEDNEQFF
TRBV11-2,many,TRBJ2-1,NA,TGTGCCAGCAGCTTAGACGGGGCTAAGCGTTACAATGAGCAGTTCTTC,CASSLDGAKRYNEQFF
TRBV7-3,many,TRBJ1-2,TRBD1,TGTGCCAGCAGCTACGGACAGGGCATTGGTGGCTACACCTTC,CASSYGQGIGGYTF
TRBV4-3,NA,TRBJ2-7,TRBD2,TGCGCCAGCAGCCAAGAGCGGGGGGGTAACTACGAGCAGTACTTC,CASSQERGGNYEQYF
TRBV3-1,few,TRBJ2-1,TRBD2,TGTGCCAGCAGCCATCGACTAGCGGGCTATTACAATGAGCAGTTCTTC,CASSHRLAGYYNEQFF
TRBV18,many,TRBJ1-1,NA,TGTGCCAGCTCACCACCGGCCACTCTAGGAACTGAAGCTTTCTTT,CASSPPATLGTEAFF
TRBV7-8,many,TRBJ2-3,NA,TGTGCCAGCAGCTTAGGAACGGGACTCACAGATACGCAGTATTTT,CASSLGTGLTDTQYF
TRBV24-1,NA,TRBJ2-7,NA,TGTGCCACCAGTGACCATGGAGGAGGGAAGTCCTACGAGCAGTACTTC,CATSDHGGGKSYEQYF
TRBV7-6,NA,TRBJ2-3,TRBD2,TGTGCCAGCAGCTTTCGGAGCGGGGGCCAGCCCACGCAGTATTTT,CASSFRSGGQPTQYF
TRBV19,many,TRBJ2-1,NA,TGTGCCAGTAGTATGTCGGGAGCGGCCTACAATGAGCAGTTCTTC,CASSMSGAAYNEQFF
TRBV7-9,NA,TRBJ2-1,NA,TGTGCCAGCGGGACCACCAACTACAATGAGCAGTTCTTC,CASGTTNYNEQFF
TRBV19,many,TRBJ2-3,TRBD2,TGTGCCAGTAGTCCCACCGGGACTAGATACACAGATACGCAGTATTTT,CASSPTGTRYTDTQYF
TRBV29-1,NA,TRBJ2-3,NA,TGCAGCGTTGCAGACACAGATACGCAGTATTTT,CSVADTDTQYF
TRBV11-2,NA,TRBJ2-2,NA,TGTGCCAGCAGCTTAGTGGGCGAAGCCGGGGAGCTGTTTTTT,CASSLVGEAGELFF
TRBV28,few,TRBJ1-5,NA,TGTGCCAGCAGTTTGAGCCAGGATAGCAATCAGCCCCAGCATTTT,CASSLSQDSNQPQHF
TRBV2,many,TRBJ1-2,NA,TGTGCCAGCAGTGAACGCCCCAGGGGATATGGCTACACCTTC,CASSERPRGYGYTF
TRBV20-1,few,TRBJ1-2,TRBD1,TGCAGTGCTAGAGAGAACCCAGGGGGTTATGGCTACACCTTC,CSARENPGGYGYTF
TRBV29-1,NA,TRBJ2-2,NA,TGCAGCGATGACACTAGCCACGGGGAGCTGTTTTTT,CSDDTSHGELFF
TRBV20-1,many,TRBJ2-7,NA,TGCAGTGCTAGAGCAAACACAGGGTTCTACGAGCAGTACTTC,CSARANTGFYEQYF
TRBV6-2/TRBV6-3,few,TRBJ1-1,NA,TGTGCCAGCACCGTCGGACAGACTCCTAACACTGAAGCTTTCTTT,CASTVGQTPNTEAFF
TRBV20-1,NA,TRBJ1-5,NA,TGCAGTGCTAGAGATACGGGTCTATATAGCAATCAGCCCCAGCATTTT,CSARDTGLYSNQPQHF
TRBV29-1,few,TRBJ2-7,NA,TGCAGCGTAAACTTGGGGGGACCCGAGCAGTACTTC,CSVNLGGPEQYF
TRBV6-2/TRBV6-3,NA,TRBJ2-6,TRBD1,TGTGCCAGCAGTCTTAACCGGGACAGGATTTCCTCTCGGGCCAACGTCCTGACTTTC,CASSLNRDRISSRANVLTF
TRBV12-3/TRBV12-4,NA,TRBJ2-7,NA,TGTGCCAGCAGTTCCGGGACCTACGAGCAGTACTTC,CASSSGTYEQYF
TRBV4-2,many,TRBJ1-4,NA,TGTGCCAGCAGCCGGGACCTAGGTGAAAAACTGTTTTTT,CASSRDLGEKLFF
TRBV14,NA,TRBJ2-7,TRBD1,TGTGCCAGCAGCCAAAGACAGGGTGTCGGCGAGCAGTACTTC,CASSQRQGVGEQYF
TRBV11-2,few,TRBJ1-6,NA,TGTGCCAGCAGCTTTAAGGGAAGCCATTCACCCCTCCACTTT,CASSFKGSHSPLHF
TRBV2,NA,TRBJ2-2,NA,TGTGCCAGCAGTAAGATATCAGGGCCTACCGGGGAGCTGTTTTTT,CASSKISGPTGELFF
TRBV13,NA,TRBJ2-7,NA,TGTGCCAGCCAGGGTGTCGGCGAGCAGTACTTC,CASQGVGEQYF
TRBV29-1,many,TRBJ1-1,NA,TGCAGCGTGACCGTGGGGGTGGGCACTGAAGCTTTCTTT,CSVTVGVGTEAFF
TRBV20-1,few,TRBJ2-7,NA,TGCAGTGCTACAGGGGACGGAGCCTACGAGCAGTACTTC,CSATGDGAYEQYF
TRBV6-2/TRBV6-3,few,TRBJ1-1,TRBD1,TGTGCCAGCAGCCCGCAAGCAGGGGGCGTCGGCACTGAAGCTTTCTTT,CASSPQAGGVGTEAFF
TRBV7-2,many,TRBJ1-1,NA,TGTGCCAGCAGCTTGATGAGGACGGAGAACACTGAAGCTTTCTTT,CASSLMRTENTEAFF
TRBV2,many,TRBJ1-5,NA,TGTGCCAGCAGTGAAGCGCCCGGGGGTACTCAGCCCCAGCATTTT,CASSEAPGGTQPQHF
TRBV6-1,many,TRBJ1-3,NA,TGTGCCAGCAGTGACAGCTCTGGAAACACCATATATTTT,CASSDSSGNTIYF
TRBV6-4,many,TRBJ2-2,NA,TGTGCCAGCACCTTCGACAGGAACACCGGGGAGCTGTTTTTT,CASTFDRNTGELFF
TRBV19,many,TRBJ1-6,NA,TGTGCCAGTACCCTACGAGAGGATTCACCCCTCCACTTT,CASTLREDSPLHF
TRBV6-4,many,TRBJ2-1,NA,TGTGCCAGCGGGCCGTGGAAGGGCAAGGTGGGCAATGAGCAGTTCTTC,CASGPWKGKVGNEQFF
TRBV7-2,many,TRBJ2-2,TRBD2,TGTGCCAGCAGCTTAGCGGGAGGGCCGGACGGGGAGCTGTTTTTT,CASSLAGGPDGELFF
TRBV2,NA,TRBJ1-5,NA,TGTGCCAGCAGGCCCGCCCGGGCGGCGGTATATAGCAATCAGCCCCAGCATTTT,CASRPARAAVYSNQPQHF
TRBV30,few,TRBJ2-3,NA,TGTGCCTGGAGCACAGGGAGCACAGATACGCAGTATTTT,CAWSTGSTDTQYF
TRBV6-1,many,TRBJ2-3,NA,TGTGCCAGCAGTGAAGCTCTTCGGGATACGCAGTATTTT,CASSEALRDTQYF
TRBV18,NA,TRBJ1-1,NA,TGTGCCAGCTCACCACCGTGGGGGGTGACTGAAGCTTTCTTT,CASSPPWGVTEAFF
TRBV6-2/TRBV6-3,NA,TRBJ2-2,NA,TGTGCCAGCAGTTCTTGGGGCCGAAACACCGGGGAGCTGTTTTTT,CASSSWGRNTGELFF
TRBV7-2,many,TRBJ1-5,NA,TGTGCCAGCAGCTTCGACGGGGGCGCGGCTCAGCCCCAGCATTTT,CASSFDGGAAQPQHF
TRBV6-5,many,TRBJ1-2,TRBD1,TGTGCCAGCAGATACTTCACAGGGGAGGGCTACACCTTC,CASRYFTGEGYTF
TRBV29-1,NA,TRBJ2-1,NA,TGCAGCGTTGATTGGGGGCTGGGTAATGAGCAGTTCTTC,CSVDWGLGNEQFF
TRBV12-3/TRBV12-4,many,TRBJ1-5,TRBD1,TGTGCCAGCAGTCCCAGGACAGGGAACGGCAATCAGCCCCAGCATTTT,CASSPRTGNGNQPQHF
TRBV20-1,NA,TRBJ2-1,NA,TGCAGTGCTAGAGGGGCTTGCGGGACGGGTAATGAGCAGTTCTTC,CSARGACGTGNEQFF
TRBV11-2,NA,TRBJ2-5,NA,TGTGCCAGCAGCATCTCCCACGCTGAGACCCAGTACTTC,CASSISHAETQYF
TRBV20-1,NA,TRBJ2-2,TRBD2,TGCAGTGCTAGAGCCCTACTAGCGGGAGGGCCTCGGACCGGGGAGCTGTTTTTT,CSARALLAGGPRTGELFF
TRBV5-1,many,TRBJ2-1,NA,TGCGCCAGCACCACGGCAGGCGGAACACCCTCCTACAATGAGCAGTTCTTC,CASTTAGGTPSYNEQFF
TRBV6-2/TRBV6-3,NA,TRBJ1-1,TRBD1,TGTGCCAGCGGGACAGACATGAACACTGAAGCTTTCTTT,CASGTDMNTEAFF
TRBV30,few,TRBJ2-7,NA,TGTGCCTGGAGTCCACGACGGACAGCATCCGAGCAGTACTTC,CAWSPRRTASEQYF